Sequencing of this TCR beta chain was carried out in a study of blood T cell repertoires in COVID-19. This clone appeared a few times. The sample holds other DNA sequences that translate to the same CDR3. Sequencing used immunoSEQ multiplex PCR; TCRdb keeps in-frame clones, though not all of them. The sample shows roughly 350,000 clones, about 90% of them seen only once. Germline V gene lookup returns CDR1 LNHDA and CDR2 SQIVND (reference sequence). The CDR3 has 15 amino acids. The ends lost 3 bases at V and 1 base at J; junction bases unmatched: 5. The TCR was taken from a woman aged 50 to 65 with COVID-19, enrolled during active disease. The sample was peripheral blood. V is TRBV19 and J is TRBJ2-7; 8 positions match TRBD1. The CDR3 DNA reads TGTGCCAGTAGTATCCGGACAGGGAGTTCCTACGAGCAGTACTTC. Amino acid sequence: CASSIRTGSSYEQYF.